This T cell receptor (beta chain) was sequenced in a study of blood T cell repertoires in COVID-19. Study background: Nucleic acid was either cDNA or gDNA, and it came from T cells, B-cell-depleted T cells, or PBMCs.

Data came from immunoSEQ multiplex PCR; TCRdb stores just in-frame clones and leaves some out. There are about 430,000 clones in the sample; over 75% occur only once, and approximately 1.3% lies in the top ten. Residents of under 25 US areas, aged about 18 to 89 years, made up the participants. A case of COVID-19 had been met by exposed participants within 2 weeks before study entry. CDR3 length equals 15 residues. The germline CDR1 and CDR2 sequences are MDHEN and SYDVKM. V was pared by 7 bases and J by 8 bases, with 23 bases between. The chain has TRBV28 and TRBJ1-2; D perhaps matches TRBD1 (5 bases). This TCR derives from a woman aged 18-30 years who had been exposed to COVID-19. Sequenced input: PBMCs or T cells enriched from blood (not recorded which). Here the CDR3 DNA reads TGTGCCAGCATAGTTCCAGAACTTGGGGCCTCGGGCTACACCTTC. This encodes CASIVPELGASGYTF.